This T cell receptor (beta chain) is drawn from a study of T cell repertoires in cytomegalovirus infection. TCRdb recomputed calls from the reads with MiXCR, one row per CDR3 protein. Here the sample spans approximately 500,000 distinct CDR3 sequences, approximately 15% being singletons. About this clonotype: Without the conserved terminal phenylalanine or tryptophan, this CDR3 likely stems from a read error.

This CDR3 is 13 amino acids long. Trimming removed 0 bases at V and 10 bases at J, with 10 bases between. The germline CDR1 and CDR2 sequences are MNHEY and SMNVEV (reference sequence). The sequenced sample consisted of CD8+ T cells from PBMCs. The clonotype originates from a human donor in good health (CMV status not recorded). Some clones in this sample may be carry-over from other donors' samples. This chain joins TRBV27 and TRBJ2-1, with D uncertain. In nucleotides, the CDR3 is TGTGCCAGCAGTTTATCAGGGCCGAGGGAGCAGTTCTTA. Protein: CASSLSGPREQFL.